The 31 T cell receptor beta chains listed next were all sequenced from one sample in a study of cytomegalovirus exposure and HLA in healthy donors. In the PCR, 60 Vbeta and 13 Jbeta primers were used. The table came from immunoSEQ multiplex PCR; TCRdb's copy has only in-frame clones and leaves some out. The sample lists 150,000 to 200,000 clones, approximately 84% seen once, with roughly 6% in the top ten. Sequencing used PBMCs. The receptors come from a young woman in good health and CMV-seropositive.

This clone occurred a few times. The chain is built from TRBV6-6 and TRBJ1-2, with 7 nucleotides matching TRBD1. The CDR3 runs to 14 residues. From germline, CDR1 is MNHNY and CDR2 SVGAGI (reference sequence). V shed 7 bases and J 8 bases; nucleotides not matched to a gene: 13. DNA of the CDR3: TGTGCCAGCATTCGGACAGGCCATCAGGAGGGCTACACCTTC. Translating gives CASIRTGHQEGYTF.

The gene calls are TRBV19 and TRBJ2-1, with 11 bases that match TRBD2. Germline CDR1 reads LNHDA; CDR2 reads SQIVND (reference sequence). Unmatched junction bases numbered 8, after V lost 7 bases and J lost 9 bases. There are 14 residues in the CDR3. As DNA, the CDR3 is TGTGCCAGTACGACACTAGCGGGAGTCGGTGAGCAGTTCTTC. It encodes CASTTLAGVGEQFF.

The chain joins TRBV10-3 to TRBJ1-2; TRBD1 aligns across 7 bases. V shed 6 bases and J 5 bases; nucleotides not matched to a gene: 6. The CDR3 covers 13 residues. Germline V gene lookup returns CDR1 ENHRY and CDR2 SYGVKD. The CDR3 reads CAIRGTDSYGYTF. CDR3 DNA sequence: TGTGCCATCAGGGGGACAGATTCGTATGGCTACACCTTC.

This rearrangement joins TRBV19 to TRBJ2-3; 10 nucleotides agree with TRBD2. CDR1 is LNHDA and CDR2 is SQIVND in the germline V gene (reference sequence). After removal of 8 bases from V and 2 bases from J, the junction contained 4 bases not matched to a gene. The CDR3 is made up of 14 amino acids. For the CDR3, the DNA is TGTGCCAGTCGACTAGCGGGCTACACAGATACGCAGTATTTT. It specifies CASRLAGYTDTQYF.

The V and J genes are TRBV7-9 and TRBJ1-2, with 8 bases matching TRBD1. The CDR3 has 17 amino acids. In germline, CDR1 is SEHNR, CDR2 FQNEAQ (reference sequence). V was clipped by 5 bases and J by 1 base; unmatched bases: 12. DNA for the CDR3: TGTGCCAGCAGCAGAGGGACAGGTGGGGCTCTTAACTATGGCTACACCTTC. As protein: CASSRGTGGALNYGYTF.

This rearrangement joins TRBV9 to TRBJ1-1; D remains ambiguous. Germline CDR1 reads SGDLS; CDR2 reads YYNGEE. The CDR3 has 14 amino acids. The V end was cut by 4 bases, the J end by 0 bases, with 10 bases between. CDR3 protein: CASSLGNMNTEAFF. The DNA for the CDR3 is TGTGCCAGCAGCCTCGGGAACATGAACACTGAAGCTTTCTTT.

In this sample, this clone turned up a few times. The V and J genes are TRBV7-9 and TRBJ1-1; D is unresolved. Germline V gene sequence: CDR1 SEHNR, CDR2 FQNEAQ (reference sequence). The CDR3 contains 10 residues. Trimming cost V 5 bases and J 11 bases, with 9 bases left between them. This chain's CDR3 is CASSDTRAFF. The CDR3 region has the DNA TGTGCCAGCAGCGACACTCGGGCTTTCTTT. The full variable domain, rest sourced from reference TRBV7-9 and TRBJ1-1, is DTGVSQNPRHKITKRGQNVTFRCDPISEHNRLYWYRQTLGQGPEFLTYFQNEAQLEKSRLLSDRFSAERPKGSFSTLEIQRTEQGDSAMYLCASSDTRAFFGQGTRLTVV.

The rearrangement joins TRBV27 to TRBJ1-1; D is ambiguous. The germline CDR1 and CDR2 sequences are MNHEY and SMNVEV (reference sequence). The CDR3 covers 13 residues. V was cut by 2 bases and J by 1 base, with 5 bases left in between. CDR3 loop: CASSLNRNTEAFF. The CDR3 coding sequence is TGTGCCAGCAGTTTAAACAGGAACACTGAAGCTTTCTTT.

Details on this clone: Because the CDR3 is missing its conserved closing phenylalanine or tryptophan, this is likely a read error. The genes are TRBV7-9 and TRBJ1-6, with D uncertain. Per germline, CDR1 SEHNR and CDR2 FQNEAQ (reference sequence). V was pared by 3 bases and J by 9 bases, with 9 bases between. The CDR3 runs 13 residues. Written as DNA, the CDR3 is TGTGCCAGCAGCTTGGAGGGAGGTTCACCCCTCCACCTT. It encodes CASSLEGGSPLHL.

The V gene is TRBV27, the J gene TRBJ1-2; 7 nucleotides agree with TRBD1. Per germline, CDR1 MNHEY and CDR2 SMNVEV (reference sequence). J gave up 8 bases and V 5 bases, and 8 bases lay outside the gene matches. The length of the CDR3 is 13 residues. CDR3 sequence (DNA): TGTGCCAGCAGTGACGCGAGGGGGCTCGGCTACACCTTC. Protein: CASSDARGLGYTF.

This clone was observed a few times. The chain combines TRBV5-1 with TRBJ2-3; 7 bases line up with TRBD1. CDR1 is SGHRS and CDR2 is YFSETQ in the germline V gene. The J segment lost 6 bases and the V segment lost 3 bases, leaving 4 bases of the junction unmatched. This CDR3 spans 13 amino acids. CDR3 DNA sequence: TGCGCCAGCAGCTCTACAGGGGTTGATACGCAGTATTTT. It specifies CASSSTGVDTQYF.

The chain joins TRBV7-3 to TRBJ2-3; 8 nucleotides line up with TRBD2. Trimming removed 2 bases from V and 4 bases from J; junction bases left unmatched: 5. The CDR3 is 15 amino acids. CDR1 and CDR2 from the germline V gene are SGHTA and FQGTGA. The CDR3 is CASSLSGGRSDTQYF. CDR3 DNA: TGTGCCAGCAGCTTATCGGGGGGGCGGTCAGATACGCAGTATTTT. The full variable domain, its missing parts supplied by reference TRBV7-3 and TRBJ2-3, is GAGVSQTPSNKVTEKGKYVELRCDPISGHTALYWYRQSLGQGPEFLIYFQGTGAADDSGLPNDRFFAVRPEGSVSTLKIQRTERGDSAVYLCASSLSGGRSDTQYFGPGTRLTVL.

The chain couples TRBV2 to TRBJ1-6; maybe TRBD1 (5 bases). This CDR3 region has 15 residues. Trimming shortened V by 3 bases and J by 0 bases, and 6 bases separated the two germline ends. Germline V gives CDR1 SNHLY, CDR2 FYNNEI. CDR3 region: CASSDGGSYNSPLHF. CDR3 nucleotides: TGTGCCAGCAGTGACGGGGGCTCCTATAATTCACCCCTCCACTTT.

The V gene is TRBV5-6, the J gene TRBJ1-6, with TRBD1 matching 7 bases. V was clipped by 3 bases and J by 11 bases; unmatched bases: 5. Germline assignment: CDR1 SGHDT and CDR2 YYEEEE. The CDR3 length is 13 residues. The CDR3 sequence: CASSWGDSPPLHF. As DNA, the CDR3 is TGTGCCAGCAGCTGGGGGGACAGCCCACCCCTCCACTTT.

This clone was observed a few times. The J gene is TRBJ2-7, the V gene TRBV7-9; D unresolved. V lost 3 bases and J lost 6, with 12 bases in between. Germline CDR1 is SEHNR and CDR2 is FQNEAQ (reference sequence). There are 13 residues in the CDR3. The DNA for the CDR3 is TGTGCCAGCAGCTTTCACGCGGCGGCCGAGCAGTACTTC. This translates into CASSFHAAAEQYF.

The V call is TRBV29-1, the J call TRBJ2-1; weak D call: TRBD2 (5 bases). Germline V gives CDR1 SQVTM, CDR2 ANQGSEA. Trimming removed 3 bases from V and 6 bases from J, with 18 bases in between. CDR3 length equals 15 residues. CDR3 region: CSVESFRGLSNEQFF. The CDR3 DNA reads TGCAGCGTTGAGTCGTTTCGGGGTTTGAGCAATGAGCAGTTCTTC.

The rearrangement links TRBV5-5 to TRBJ2-6, with 7 bases aligning to TRBD1. The V gene end was trimmed by 1 base and the J gene end by 3 bases; junction bases not matched to a gene: 16. This CDR3 has 20 residues. The germline CDR1 and CDR2 sequences are SGHKS and YYEKEE (reference sequence). The CDR3 here is CASSLTNSRQGPGGANVLTF. The DNA for the CDR3 is TGTGCCAGCAGCTTGACCAATTCAAGACAGGGCCCTGGTGGGGCCAACGTCCTGACTTTC.

V is TRBV7-6 and J is TRBJ2-3; perhaps TRBD1 as D (6 bases). Trimming pared 5 bases from V and 2 bases from J, leaving 14 bases between. The CDR3 runs 15 residues. Per the germline V gene, CDR1 is SGHVS and CDR2 is FNYEAQ. CDR3 in amino acids: CASSRWDTNTDTQYF. The CDR3 DNA reads TGTGCCAGCAGCAGATGGGACACCAACACAGATACGCAGTATTTT.

The chain joins TRBV27 to TRBJ2-5; 7 bases fit TRBD1. Germline CDR1 and CDR2: MNHEY and SMNVEV (reference sequence). The CDR3 sequence is 16 residues long. Unmatched junction bases numbered 12, after V lost 5 bases and J lost 3 bases. Here the CDR3 DNA reads TGTGCCAGCAGTCCAGCGCCTAGGGACAGAGAAGAGACCCAGTACTTC. Translating gives CASSPAPRDREETQYF.

This clone was counted between two and nine times. The rearrangement joins TRBV2 to TRBJ1-4, with D possibly being TRBD1 (5 bases). The CDR3 has 14 residues. With 6 bases removed from V and 1 base from J, the gap between germline ends came to 9 bases. The germline CDR1 and CDR2 sequences are SNHLY and FYNNEI. DNA of the CDR3: TGTGCCAGCAGGGAGACAGTAACTAATGAAAAACTGTTTTTT. The encoded protein is CASRETVTNEKLFF.

In DNA, the CDR3 is TGTGCCAGCAGCACCGGGGGGGCCGGCACAGATACGCAGTATTTT. This codes for CASSTGGAGTDTQYF. The chain employs TRBV5-4 and TRBJ2-3; TRBD2 agrees at 8 bases. The CDR3 totals 15 residues. V shed 4 bases and J 1 base; nucleotides not matched to a gene: 5. Germline-derived CDR1 and CDR2 are SGHNT and YYREEE (reference sequence).

The CDR3 DNA reads TGCGCCAGCAGCCATCGACAGGGTTCGAACACTGAAGCTTTCTTT. Its translation: CASSHRQGSNTEAFF. This chain links TRBV4-1 with TRBJ1-1; 7 bases are a match to TRBD1. CDR1 and CDR2 from the germline V gene are MGHRA and YSYEKL. V was pared by 3 bases and J by 1 base, with 5 bases of the junction left unmatched. The length of the CDR3 is 15 residues.

The chain links TRBV15 to TRBJ1-1; 7 bases map to TRBD1. J gave up 1 base and V 0 bases, and 5 bases lay outside the gene matches. The CDR3 contains 16 residues. Germline loops: CDR1 LNHNV, CDR2 YYDKDF (reference sequence). The CDR3 DNA reads TGTGCCACCAGCAGAGACCCGGGACAGAAGAACACTGAAGCTTTCTTT. Translation gives CATSRDPGQKNTEAFF.

The chain is built from TRBV7-6 and TRBJ2-3; TRBD2 matches at 11 bases. CDR3 size: 15 residues. Trimming cost V 4 bases and J 5 bases; bases outside gene matches: 5. Germline CDR1 is SGHVS and CDR2 is FNYEAQ. The CDR3 region is CASSYSGGAGDTQYF. In DNA, the CDR3 is TGTGCCAGCAGCTATAGCGGGGGGGCCGGAGATACGCAGTATTTT.

In DNA form, the CDR3 reads TGCGCCAGCAGCTTGGGCGACAGGGAGAATCAGCCCCAGCATTTT. Amino acids: CASSLGDRENQPQHF. This chain connects TRBV5-1 to TRBJ1-5; TRBD1 matches 7 bases. There are 15 residues in the CDR3. Trimming at V came to 0 bases and at J to 4 bases, leaving 4 bases not matched to a gene. The germline gives CDR1 SGHRS, CDR2 YFSETQ.

The rearrangement uses TRBV13 and TRBJ1-1; TRBD1 matches 11 bases. V lost 5 bases, J lost 0 bases, and 8 bases stayed unmatched. This CDR3 is 17 amino acids long. Germline V gives CDR1 PRHDT, CDR2 FYEKMQ (reference sequence). The CDR3 loop is CASSGGGTGGMNTEAFF. CDR3 nucleotide sequence: TGTGCCAGCAGCGGCGGTGGGACAGGGGGGATGAACACTGAAGCTTTCTTT.

This clone was seen a single time. The gene calls are TRBV19 and TRBJ1-2, with 8 bases identical to TRBD1. This CDR3 is 17 amino acids long. Trimming removed 2 bases from V and 3 bases from J; junction bases left unmatched: 11. Germline V gene data show CDR1 as LNHDA and CDR2 as SQIVND (reference sequence). Here the CDR3 DNA reads TGTGCCAGTAGTATACAGGGGGCTGGGAGAGCGGACTATGGCTACACCTTC. Protein: CASSIQGAGRADYGYTF.

As concerns this clone: A read error may produce the germline difference seen at one junction end. The rearrangement links TRBV5-1 to TRBJ1-2; D remains unclear. The germline V gene has CDR1 SGHRS and CDR2 YFSETQ. The CDR3 totals 11 residues. CDR3 coding DNA: TGCGCCAGCAGCTCACAGCTTGGTCGATCCTTC. Translating it yields CASSSQLGRSF.

The chain links TRBV11-1 to TRBJ2-1, with TRBD2 matching over 11 bases. With V trimmed by 8 bases and J by 5 bases, 8 bases remained unmatched. Germline V gene lookup returns CDR1 SGHAT and CDR2 FQDESV (reference sequence). The CDR3 consists of 15 residues. The CDR3: CASVTGTSGNNEQFF. The CDR3 DNA reads as TGTGCCAGCGTTACCGGGACTAGCGGTAACAATGAGCAGTTCTTC.

This chain connects TRBV28 to TRBJ1-3, with D uncertain. This CDR3 region has 15 residues. Germline V gene lookup returns CDR1 MDHEN and CDR2 SYDVKM. Trimming removed 4 bases at V and 0 bases at J, with 10 bases between. CDR3 nucleotides: TGTGCCAGCAGTTCCCTCCGTTTCTCTGGAAACACCATATATTTT. Encoded protein: CASSSLRFSGNTIYF.

The V gene is TRBV28, the J gene TRBJ2-3, with 7 bases identical to TRBD1. CDR1 is MDHEN and CDR2 is SYDVKM in the germline V gene. The CDR3 is 14 residues long. V shed 4 bases and J 6 bases; nucleotides not matched to a gene: 7. CDR3 sequence reads: CASSSRQGRDTQYF. In nucleotides, the CDR3 is TGTGCCAGCAGTTCTAGACAGGGTAGGGATACGCAGTATTTT. The complete variable domain, with remaining parts taken from reference TRBV28 and TRBJ2-3, reads DVKVTQSSRYLVKRTGEKVFLECVQDMDHENMFWYRQDPGLGLRLIYFSYDVKMKEKGDIPEGYSVSREKKERFSLILESASTNQTSMYLCASSSRQGRDTQYFGPGTRLTVL.